The 23 T cell receptor beta chains below come from one sample, sequenced in a study of T cells in tumors after PD-1 blockade. Here immunoSEQ multiplex PCR was the method, and the copy in TCRdb shows in-frame clones only, minus some. Among about 5,800 clones listed, roughly 80% were seen once. Source: PBMCs, taken after anti-PD-1 therapy. The source is a human donor with advanced basal cell or squamous cell carcinoma (not recorded which).

The V gene is TRBV15, the J gene TRBJ2-1; D gene ambiguous. V lost 1 base to trimming and J lost 8 bases, with 9 bases between them. This CDR3 spans 13 amino acids. Per germline, CDR1 LNHNV and CDR2 YYDKDF (reference sequence). For the CDR3, the DNA is TGTGCCACCAGCAGAGTCCCTGGGGATGAGCAGTTCTTC. Protein sequence: CATSRVPGDEQFF.

This clone was counted once. The limits of the CDR3 on the DNA are not certain, so only TCRdb's listed CDR3 is given. V gene TRBV11-2 combines with J gene TRBJ1-1; the D segment call TRBD1 is taken from the table without a DNA check. Per the germline V gene, CDR1 is SGHAT and CDR2 is FQNNGV. The CDR3 has 15 residues if both end residues are counted. CDR3 amino acids: CASSLGDFGTGTPFF.

This clone was seen a single time. The rearrangement uses TRBV2 and TRBJ1-2; 8 bases are shared with TRBD1. Trimming cost V 2 bases and J 7 bases; bases outside gene matches: 6. The CDR3 runs 14 residues. Germline-derived CDR1 and CDR2 are SNHLY and FYNNEI. The CDR3 bases are TGTGCCAGCAGTGAAAGCAGGGGGCGGCTTGGCTACACCTTC. Translation gives CASSESRGRLGYTF.

The chain uses TRBV7-9 and TRBJ2-7, with 10 positions matching TRBD2. The germline V gene has CDR1 SEHNR and CDR2 FQNEAQ (reference sequence). V shed 7 bases and J 0 bases; nucleotides not matched to a gene: 6. The CDR3 contains 15 residues. Written as DNA, the CDR3 is TGTGCCAGCACCCGAAGCGGGGGGGACTCCTACGAGCAGTACTTC. Its translation: CASTRSGGDSYEQYF.

In DNA, the CDR3 is TGTGCCAGCAGTTATGGGACAGGTCACCAAGAGACCCAGTACTTC. This gives the protein CASSYGTGHQETQYF. V is TRBV6-5 and J is TRBJ2-5; 8 nucleotides align to TRBD1. CDR1 is MNHEY and CDR2 is SVGAGI in the germline V gene. The CDR3 extends over 15 amino acids. The ends lost 3 bases at V and 0 bases at J; junction bases unmatched: 3.

As to this clone: This likely stems from a read error, as it lies one base from a far larger clone. The sample contains more than one DNA sequence encoding this CDR3. J is TRBJ1-1 and V is TRBV4-1; D is ambiguous. Trimming pared 2 bases from V and 1 base from J, leaving 5 bases between. The CDR3 has 13 residues. The germline V gene has CDR1 MGHRA and CDR2 YSYEKL. The DNA of the CDR3 is TGCGCCAGCAGCCAAAGGGAGAACACTGAAGCTTTCTTT. Translation: CASSQRENTEAFF.

This clone has only one observation. The V and J genes are TRBV18 and TRBJ2-5; D tentatively fits TRBD1 or TRBD2 (5 bases each). V was pared by 2 bases and J by 3 bases, with 10 bases between. The CDR3 extends over 14 amino acids. Germline CDR1 and CDR2: KGHSH and LQKENI. CDR3 nucleotides: TGTGCCAGCTCACCAACCGGGACCAAAGAGACCCAGTACTTC. Protein product: CASSPTGTKETQYF.

V and J are TRBV6-5 and TRBJ1-6; 7 bases line up with TRBD1. This CDR3 region has 14 residues. The ends lost 4 bases at V and 6 bases at J; junction bases unmatched: 3. Looked up from germline, CDR1 is MNHEY and CDR2 is SVGAGI. The CDR3 DNA is TGTGCCAGCAGTTCGACAGGGTTTAATTCACCCCTCCACTTT. Its protein is CASSSTGFNSPLHF.

The DNA for the CDR3 is TGTGCCAGCAAAGACAGGGCCGATTCACCCCTCCACTTT. It encodes CASKDRADSPLHF. The genes are TRBV6-5 and TRBJ1-6; TRBD1 agrees at 7 bases. The V gene end was trimmed by 7 bases and the J gene end by 8 bases; junction bases not matched to a gene: 5. Germline CDR1 is MNHEY and CDR2 is SVGAGI. The CDR3 sequence is 13 residues long.

This chain connects TRBV24-1 to TRBJ2-1; 9 nucleotides line up with TRBD1. The CDR3 extends over 17 amino acids. The germline V gene encodes CDR1 KGHDR and CDR2 SFDVKD. V dropped 2 bases and J dropped 7; count of bases not matched to a gene: 11. CDR3: CATSDSTGTGHLNEQFF. The CDR3 coding sequence is TGTGCCACCAGTGATTCGACCGGGACAGGGCACCTAAATGAGCAGTTCTTC.

Comment on this clone: Additional DNA sequences in this sample encode the identical CDR3. This sequence joins TRBV3-1 (or the pseudogene TRBV3-2) and TRBJ2-5; possible D gene TRBD2, 6 bases. Trimming shortened V by 4 bases and J by 3 bases, and 15 bases separated the two germline ends. The V gene's germline CDR1 is LGHDT and CDR2 YNNKEL (reference sequence). This CDR3 is built from 15 residues. CDR3 amino acids: CASSPQAGREETQYF. The DNA of the CDR3 is TGTGCCAGCAGCCCTCAGGCGGGGCGGGAAGAGACCCAGTACTTC.

This rearrangement joins TRBV29-1 to TRBJ1-1; D might be TRBD1 (6 bases). The V gene's germline CDR1 is SQVTM and CDR2 ANQGSEA. V dropped 7 bases and J dropped 3 bases, with 15 bases sitting between them. CDR3 size: 13 residues. The CDR3 is CSGAQGTDTEAFF. In nucleotides, the CDR3 is TGCAGCGGGGCACAGGGAACGGACACTGAAGCTTTCTTT.

Here the CDR3 DNA reads TGTGCCAGCAGTTCACAGGGGGCTACAGATACGCAGTATTTT. It is translated as CASSSQGATDTQYF. The genes are TRBV6-6 and TRBJ2-3; 9 positions agree with TRBD1. V shed 4 bases, J shed 3 bases, and the junction held 2 bases outside the gene matches. The CDR3 loop spans 14 amino acids. The germline gives CDR1 MNHNY, CDR2 SVGAGI (reference sequence).

V and J are TRBV4-3 and TRBJ2-3, with 8 bases that match TRBD1. Germline V gene sequence: CDR1 LGHNA, CDR2 YSLEER. Trimming at V came to 4 bases and at J to 6 bases, leaving 9 bases not matched to a gene. The CDR3 loop spans 15 amino acids. The CDR3 nucleotides are TGCGCCAGCAGCCGCGCCCCGGACAGGGAGGATACGCAGTATTTT. It translates to CASSRAPDREDTQYF.

The chain has TRBV7-9 and TRBJ2-2, with no clear D. Trimming shortened V by 6 bases and J by 1 base, and 6 bases separated the two germline ends. This CDR3 is 13 amino acids long. CDR1 and CDR2 (germline): SEHNR, FQNEAQ (reference sequence). This CDR3 is CASRAGNTGELFF. Here the CDR3 DNA reads TGTGCCAGCAGGGCCGGGAACACCGGGGAGCTGTTTTTT.

This clone came up a few times. The V gene is TRBV6-1, the J gene TRBJ1-6; the match to TRBD1 covers 8 bases. The length of the CDR3 is 15 residues. Unmatched junction bases numbered 5, after V lost 2 bases and J lost 8 bases. CDR1 and CDR2 (germline): MNHNS, SASEGT. The CDR3 protein is CASSEPTGVYSPLHF. In DNA form, the CDR3 reads TGTGCCAGCAGTGAACCGACAGGGGTTTATTCACCCCTCCACTTT.

V and J are TRBV19 and TRBJ1-4, with D unresolved. V lost 6 bases to trimming and J lost 0 bases, with 11 bases between them. The CDR3 has 15 residues. CDR1 and CDR2 from the germline V gene are LNHDA and SQIVND (reference sequence). The CDR3 coding sequence is TGTGCCAGTAGATCCCAGCAGGCAACTAATGAAAAACTGTTTTTT. It translates to CASRSQQATNEKLFF.

This chain joins TRBV19 and TRBJ1-6, with 8 bases fitting TRBD1. Germline V gene sequence: CDR1 LNHDA, CDR2 SQIVND (reference sequence). J gave up 7 bases and V 4 bases, and 3 bases lay outside the gene matches. This CDR3 is built from 14 residues. The CDR3: CASSKDRVNSPLHF. The DNA for the CDR3 is TGTGCCAGTAGTAAGGACAGGGTCAATTCACCCCTCCACTTT. The complete variable domain, with remaining parts taken from reference TRBV19 and TRBJ1-6, reads DGGITQSPKYLFRKEGQNVTLSCEQNLNHDAMYWYRQDPGQGLRLIYYSQIVNDFQKGDIAEGYSVSREKKESFPLTVTSAQKNPTAFYLCASSKDRVNSPLHFGNGTRLTVT.

There are a few counts of this clone. This specimen includes other DNA sequences encoding the same CDR3. The chain employs TRBV10-2 and TRBJ2-7; 7 bases fit TRBD1. Unmatched junction bases numbered 6, after V lost 2 bases and J lost 2 bases. From germline, CDR1 is WSHSY and CDR2 SAAADI. This CDR3 has 15 residues. In DNA, the CDR3 is TGCGCCAGCAGTGAGGCGAACAGGGGCACCTACGAGCAGTACTTC. Protein sequence: CASSEANRGTYEQYF.

The J gene is TRBJ1-1, the V gene TRBV9; D not resolved. The CDR3 extends over 13 amino acids. The V and J ends lost 0 bases and 2 bases respectively, with 5 bases between them. In germline, CDR1 is SGDLS, CDR2 YYNGEE. As DNA, the CDR3 is TGTGCCAGCAGCGTAGACGTCAACACTGAAGCTTTCTTT. Amino acids: CASSVDVNTEAFF.

This clone was found a few times. The CDR3 DNA sequence: TGTGCCAGTAGTATGCGGGACAGGCCCGTGGGCTACACCTTC. Protein: CASSMRDRPVGYTF. The chain uses TRBV19 and TRBJ1-2, with 8 bases matching TRBD1. Trimming cost V 3 bases and J 8 bases; bases outside gene matches: 8. The CDR3 sequence is 14 residues long. Per germline, CDR1 LNHDA and CDR2 SQIVND (reference sequence).

The chain joins TRBV29-1 to TRBJ2-5; unclear D gene. The V end lost 6 bases, the J end lost 3 bases, and 5 bases lay between the germline ends. The V gene's germline CDR1 is SQVTM and CDR2 ANQGSEA. This CDR3 is 10 amino acids long. CDR3 residues: CSVLEETQYF. The CDR3 nucleotides are TGCAGCGTCCTAGAAGAGACCCAGTACTTC.

This CDR3 is CASSLVSSGGEQFF. CDR3 DNA: TGTGCCAGCAGCTTAGTGTCTAGCGGGGGTGAGCAGTTCTTC. The chain is built from TRBV7-2 and TRBJ2-1; TRBD2 aligns across 10 bases. The CDR3 runs to 14 residues. Looked up from germline, CDR1 is SGHTA and CDR2 is FQGNSA. With 1 base clipped from V and 9 bases from J, the junction kept 3 bases outside the gene matches.